This T cell receptor beta chain was found in a study of spatial heterogeneity in lung cancer. On the study more broadly: Available PBMC from follow-up, collected a median of about 26 months after resection, underwent sequencing. Alpha-chain sequences were consistently detected less often than beta-chain sequences.

One entry per CDR3 protein, called by TCRdb with MiXCR from the 5' RACE reads. The sample has 43,000 or so distinct CDR3 sequences, 10% to 15% seen once. This clonotype has at least ten counts. V was shortened by 3 bases and J by 2 bases, with 14 bases between the two germline ends. Germline V gives CDR1 DFQATT, CDR2 SNEGSKA (reference sequence). CDR3 length equals 15 residues. Indicated time point: blood at routine non-recurrence follow-up after resection. The sequence derives from a male donor with early-stage non-small cell lung cancer. The material was PBMCs, obtained at follow-up. V gene TRBV20-1 combines with J gene TRBJ2-1, with D tentatively TRBD2 (5 bases). The CDR3 sequence is CSASPSSTPYNEQFF. The CDR3 coding sequence is TGCAGTGCTAGCCCATCTAGCACCCCCTACAATGAGCAGTTCTTC.